The T cell receptor beta chain under discussion was sequenced for a study of blood T cell repertoires in COVID-19 (dated by TCRdb to the early 2020s). Context from the whole study: Samples covering the acute and convalescent phases of COVID-19 were provided by collaborators in the United States, Italy and Spain. The prospective study material was composed of cDNA or gDNA derived from T cells, B-cell-depleted T cells, or PBMCs. Deeply sampled blood TCRbeta repertoires from subjects exposed to, actively infected with, or recovered from COVID-19 were included in the dataset. A freely available public database, intended as a resource for researchers studying the immune response to SARS-CoV-2, is where the repertoires were released. Samples were obtained from the ongoing ImmuneRACE study (first 160 participants) and from roughly 1,300 subjects provided by 6 global collaborators. A de-identified subject ID, COVID-19 status, age in years and sex were almost always included in the sample metadata. HLA class I and class II types, where available, came from metadata supplied by the sample provider rather than from assay-based typing.

Remarks on this clone: Its antigen remains unidentified. Base qualities are missing; no much larger clone stands one base away.

The immunoSEQ Assay, a bias-controlled multiplex PCR, was used to amplify TCRbeta CDR3 regions from genomic DNA. The paper's processing steps were these. The number of nucleated cells in each sample was estimated from the amplification of reference gene primers within the assay. To quantify the absolute abundance of each unique TCRbeta CDR3 rearrangement, sequence reads were collapsed and filtered. Productive Simpson clonality was computed per sample as the square root of Simpson's diversity index over productive rearrangements. Entries here come from immuneACCESS through TCRdb and include only in-frame sequences with V and J called. Some clones fail to appear in such tables; in the studies checked, an unresolved V gene covers under half of the shortfall, and the cause of the remainder is unknown. From that table come the V and J calls and clone size; the DNA was used to work out D and trimming. The sample includes 140,000 or so clones, with 75% to 90% observed a single time. The top ten clones comprise 2.5% to 3.5% of the sample.

Collaborating institutions collected whole blood in K2EDTA tubes following their own protocols. Collaborator samples were shipped for TCRbeta analysis as frozen whole blood, isolated PBMCs, or DNA extracted from either sample type. Looking up the germline V gene yields CDR1 LGHNA and CDR2 YNFKEQ. Measured from the cysteine to the phenylalanine, the CDR3 is 19 residues long. Of all the DNA, just the CDR3 is kept, 57 bases in frame from base 1. Unmatched junction bases come to 18, with V trimmed by 0 bases and J by 5 bases. The full study reports these points: How much clinical and demographic metadata was included differed by source and by participant, and the metadata was provided uncurated.

This clonotype was sampled from a woman aged 55-75 years with active COVID-19. The sequence links TRBV4-2 to TRBJ2-5; the central 7 bases match TRBD2. The sequenced material came from peripheral blood. Here is the DNA: TGTGCCAGCAGCCAAGATCGACCCGCGGCTAGCGGTGGGAGGGAGACCCAGTACTTC. This is translated as CASSQDRPAASGGRETQYF.